This TCR beta chain was captured in a study of cytomegalovirus exposure and HLA in healthy donors. Study as a whole: Some 180 million T cells yielded 100 million or so unique TCR beta sequences in earlier analysis. Broader study findings: Cytomegalovirus-associated TCR beta chains were listed, numbering under 200. A later analysis showed that HLA-associated TCR beta chains had undergone more clonal expansion than equally common others.

Germline CDR1 SGDLS, CDR2 YYNGEE. Trimming pared 0 bases from V and 0 bases from J, leaving 6 bases between. This CDR3 region has 14 residues. Details on this clone: Its antigen is as yet unknown.

Primers for the PCR totalled 60 Vbeta and 13 Jbeta. Profiled with immunoSEQ multiplex PCR; TCRdb holds only in-frame clones, not every one. The table records 70,000 or so clones, 55% to 65% of them present only once. The rearrangement uses TRBV9 and TRBJ1-2; D is undetermined. This TCR was recovered from a woman between 50 and 59 years old in good health and CMV-seronegative. Material: PBMCs. For the CDR3, the DNA is TGTGCCAGCAGCGTAGCAACAGCTAACTATGGCTACACCTTC. This codes for CASSVATANYGYTF.